The 17 T cell receptor beta chains below all came from one sample that was sequenced in a study of blood T cells in healthy people across ages (dated by TCRdb to about 2015). Libraries were built with 5' RACE. The data were produced on an Illumina HiSeq 2500. A second PCR of roughly 7 to 11 cycles was run with a J-beta primer mix and a sample-barcoded 5' primer. In-frame beta chains were kept once TCRdb had trimmed the public reads at Q25 with fastp and called clones with MiXCR. Each entry merges the rows of one CDR3 protein and shows their most common DNA and genes. The sample table records 900,000 to 950,000 distinct CDR3 sequences; about 28% of these occur just once. Jointly, the top ten make up 10% to 13% of the sample. These records were also assigned to another study, of T cells of mothers and their children.

Sequenced sample: blood. These receptors came from a woman aged 40-49 years in good health.

The chain links TRBV7-2 to TRBJ1-2, with unresolved D. Germline lookup yields CDR1 SGHTA and CDR2 FQGNSA. This CDR3 region has 12 residues. V lost 6 bases, J lost 4 bases, and 9 bases lay in between. The CDR3 region is CASRGASYGYTF. The CDR3 region has the DNA TGTGCCAGCAGGGGTGCTAGCTATGGCTACACCTTC.

In this sample, this clonotype turned up a few times. The chain has TRBV7-9 and TRBJ1-1; the D is unclear. CDR3 length: 15 amino acids. CDR1 and CDR2 from the germline V gene are SEHNR and FQNEAQ (reference sequence). The ends were cut back, 2 bases at V and 2 bases at J, with 12 bases in the middle. DNA of the CDR3: TGTGCCAGCAGCTTAAATGTCAGAACTAACACTGAAGCTTTCTTT. Translating gives CASSLNVRTNTEAFF.

This chain joins TRBV28 and TRBJ2-5; possible D gene TRBD1, 5 bases. V dropped 3 bases and J dropped 9 bases, with 8 bases sitting between them. CDR1 is MDHEN, CDR2 SYDVKM, per germline. The CDR3 runs to 11 residues. The CDR3 spells CASSLGLAQYF. The CDR3 DNA is TGTGCCAGCAGTTTGGGGCTGGCCCAGTACTTC.

The rearrangement links TRBV2 to TRBJ2-2; 8 bases are a match to TRBD1. The CDR3 has 16 residues. Germline lookup yields CDR1 SNHLY and CDR2 FYNNEI. V lost 8 bases to trimming and J lost 0 bases; unmatched junction nucleotides: 8. The CDR3 DNA reads as TGTGCCAGCCTCGAGGAGACAGGGGCGAACACCGGGGAGCTGTTTTTT. This encodes CASLEETGANTGELFF.

The chain is built from TRBV4-1 and TRBJ2-1; tentatively, D is TRBD2 (5 bases). Germline CDR1 MGHRA, CDR2 YSYEKL. Trimming removed 1 base at V and 0 bases at J, with 10 bases between. CDR3 length equals 16 residues. CDR3 DNA: TGCGCCAGCAGCCAAGGGAGGCCCCTCTCCTACAATGAGCAGTTCTTC. Protein product: CASSQGRPLSYNEQFF.

V gene TRBV21-1 combines with J gene TRBJ1-4; the D call in the table, TRBD1, was not verified against the DNA. TRBV21-1 is given as a pseudogene. The CDR3 totals 13 residues. The CDR3 sequence is CASRGEANEKLFF. The CDR3 DNA reads TGTGCCAGCAGAGGGGAAGCTAATGAAAAACTGTTTTTT.

This clonotype was found many times. This chain links TRBV28 with TRBJ2-7; TRBD2 is a possible D gene (5 bases). V lost 11 bases and J 0 bases, leaving 11 bases between the germline ends. CDR3 length: 12 amino acids. Germline assignment: CDR1 MDHEN and CDR2 SYDVKM. CDR3 in amino acids: CAHGDDSYEQYF. CDR3 sequence (DNA): TGTGCCCACGGGGATGACTCCTACGAGCAGTACTTC.

This clonotype was counted between two and nine times. J is TRBJ1-5 and V is TRBV5-1, with 8 bases matching TRBD1. This CDR3 is built from 17 residues. V lost 3 bases to trimming and J lost 6 bases; unmatched junction nucleotides: 14. Per the germline V gene, CDR1 is SGHRS and CDR2 is YFSETQ. CDR3 sequence (DNA): TGCGCCAGCAGCTCCGGGACAGGAAATGGACGAGGTCAGCCCCAGCATTTT. This encodes CASSSGTGNGRGQPQHF.

The CDR3 nucleotides are TGTGCCCCTGGGCCCTCCAGCTCCTACGAGCAGTACTTC. This encodes CAPGPSSSYEQYF. V and J are TRBV30 and TRBJ2-7; D not certain. V lost 8 bases and J 0 bases, leaving 14 bases between the germline ends. The CDR3 is 13 residues long. Germline values: CDR1 GTSNPN, CDR2 SVGIG (reference sequence).

The chain carries TRBV29-1 and TRBJ2-2, with D maybe TRBD2 (5 bases). Germline loops: CDR1 SQVTM, CDR2 ANQGSEA. This CDR3 has 14 residues. V was cut by 6 bases and J by 1 base, with 12 bases left in between. The CDR3: CSVDTGKNTGELFF. The CDR3 DNA reads TGCAGCGTGGATACCGGGAAGAACACCGGGGAGCTGTTTTTT.

This clonotype was seen at least ten times. The rearrangement uses TRBV30 and TRBJ1-2; tentative D call: TRBD1 (5 bases). This CDR3 contains 12 residues. The V gene's germline CDR1 is GTSNPN and CDR2 SVGIG (reference sequence). Trimming removed 6 bases from V and 5 bases from J, with 13 bases in between. The CDR3 protein is CACEKGKYGYTF. The CDR3 coding sequence is TGTGCCTGTGAGAAGGGGAAGTATGGCTACACCTTC.

This clonotype was observed a few times. The chain carries TRBV7-8 and TRBJ1-2; 7 positions match TRBD1. The junction had 7 bases not matched to a gene; V was cut back by 0 bases and J by 6 bases. This CDR3 contains 15 residues. Germline loops: CDR1 SGHVS, CDR2 FQNEAQ. The DNA of the CDR3 is TGTGCCAGCAGCTTAGCGGGACAGACCTCCGATGGCTACACCTTC. It codes for CASSLAGQTSDGYTF.

The rearrangement joins TRBV7-6 to TRBJ1-1; 9 bases line up with TRBD1. Germline CDR1 reads SGHVS; CDR2 reads FNYEAQ. V shed 4 bases, J shed 7 bases, and the junction held 13 bases outside the gene matches. CDR3 length: 16 amino acids. The chain's CDR3 is CASSSDRGRGYSEAFF. Here the CDR3 DNA reads TGTGCCAGCAGCTCGGACAGGGGAAGAGGATATAGTGAAGCTTTCTTT.

V and J are TRBV10-2 and TRBJ1-2, with TRBD1 matching 7 bases. In germline, CDR1 is WSHSY, CDR2 SAAADI. With V trimmed by 6 bases and J by 7 bases, 5 bases remained unmatched. CDR3 length: 12 residues. The CDR3 DNA follows: TGCGCCAGCAGCCAGGGGGACTGTGGCTACACCTTC. Protein sequence: CASSQGDCGYTF.

To note about this clonotype: A much larger clone sits a single nucleotide away, making a read error possible. The rearrangement links TRBV4-2 to TRBJ1-4; TRBD1 might be the D (5 bases). The V gene's germline CDR1 is LGHNA and CDR2 YNFKEQ. CDR3 length: 16 amino acids. CDR3 nucleotides: TGTGCCAGCAGCCAAGACGCCAGTCGGGGCCATGAAAGACTGTTTTTT. It encodes CASSQDASRGHERLFF.

This clonotype showed up just a few times. The chain uses TRBV11-2 and TRBJ1-1; no clear D. This CDR3 spans 10 amino acids. CDR1 is SGHAT and CDR2 is FQNNGV in the germline V gene. With 5 bases removed from V and 11 bases from J, the gap between germline ends came to 9 bases. The CDR3 region is CASSGRVAFF. The CDR3 bases are TGTGCCAGCAGCGGGAGGGTGGCTTTCTTT.

This sequence joins TRBV28 and TRBJ1-2, with 8 nucleotides matching TRBD1. Unmatched junction bases numbered 11, after V lost 5 bases and J lost 3 bases. Germline CDR1 MDHEN, CDR2 SYDVKM. The CDR3 totals 16 residues. The CDR3 loop is CASSPTGTGGHYGYTF. As DNA, the CDR3 is TGTGCCAGCAGTCCTACGGGGACAGGAGGCCACTATGGCTACACCTTC.